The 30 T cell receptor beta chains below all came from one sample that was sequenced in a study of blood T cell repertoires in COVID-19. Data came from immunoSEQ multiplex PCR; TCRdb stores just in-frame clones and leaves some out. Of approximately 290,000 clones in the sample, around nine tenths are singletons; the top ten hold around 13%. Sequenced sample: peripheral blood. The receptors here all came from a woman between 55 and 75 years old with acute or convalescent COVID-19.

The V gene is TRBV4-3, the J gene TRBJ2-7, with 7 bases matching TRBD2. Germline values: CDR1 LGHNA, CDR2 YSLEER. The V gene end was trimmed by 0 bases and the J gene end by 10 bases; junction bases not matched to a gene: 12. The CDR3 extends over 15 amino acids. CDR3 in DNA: TGCGCCAGCAGCCAAGATCTCCTGGCTAGCGGCGTTCAGTACTTC. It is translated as CASSQDLLASGVQYF.

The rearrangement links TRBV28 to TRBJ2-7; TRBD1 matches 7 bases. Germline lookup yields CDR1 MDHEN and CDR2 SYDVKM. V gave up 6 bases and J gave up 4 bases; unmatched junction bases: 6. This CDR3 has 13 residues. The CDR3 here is CASSWGQTYEQYF. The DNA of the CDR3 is TGTGCCAGCAGCTGGGGACAGACGTACGAGCAGTACTTC.

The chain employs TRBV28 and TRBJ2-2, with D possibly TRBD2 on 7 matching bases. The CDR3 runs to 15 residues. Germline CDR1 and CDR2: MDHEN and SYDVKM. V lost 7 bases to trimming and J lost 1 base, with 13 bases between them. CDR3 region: CASTGGGENTGELFF. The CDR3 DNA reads TGTGCCAGCACCGGAGGGGGGGAGAACACCGGGGAGCTGTTTTTT.

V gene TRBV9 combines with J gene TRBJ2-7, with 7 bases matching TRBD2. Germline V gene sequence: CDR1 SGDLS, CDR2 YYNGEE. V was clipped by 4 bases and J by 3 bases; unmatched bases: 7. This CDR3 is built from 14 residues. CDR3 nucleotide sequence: TGTGCCAGCAGCCTGGGGGGGGATGGCTACGAGCAGTACTTC. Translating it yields CASSLGGDGYEQYF.

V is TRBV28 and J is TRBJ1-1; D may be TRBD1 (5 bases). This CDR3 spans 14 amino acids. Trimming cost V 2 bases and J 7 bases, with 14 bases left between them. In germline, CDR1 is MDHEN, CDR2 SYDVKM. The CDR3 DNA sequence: TGTGCCAGCAGTTTAATCCCAGGGAACCTTGAAGCTTTCTTT. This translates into CASSLIPGNLEAFF.

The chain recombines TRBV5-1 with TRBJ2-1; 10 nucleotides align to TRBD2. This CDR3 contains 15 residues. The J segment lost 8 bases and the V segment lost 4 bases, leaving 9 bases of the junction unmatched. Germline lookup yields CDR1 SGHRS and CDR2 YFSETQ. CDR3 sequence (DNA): TGCGCCAGCAGCCCATCTCTAGCGGGGGTATATGAGCAGTTCTTC. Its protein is CASSPSLAGVYEQFF.

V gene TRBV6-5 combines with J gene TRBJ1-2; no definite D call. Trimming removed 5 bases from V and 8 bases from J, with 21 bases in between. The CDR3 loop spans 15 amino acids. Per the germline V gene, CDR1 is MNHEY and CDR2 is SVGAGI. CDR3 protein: CASSPTPSQVVGYTF. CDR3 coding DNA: TGTGCCAGCAGTCCTACCCCATCCCAAGTCGTGGGCTACACCTTC.

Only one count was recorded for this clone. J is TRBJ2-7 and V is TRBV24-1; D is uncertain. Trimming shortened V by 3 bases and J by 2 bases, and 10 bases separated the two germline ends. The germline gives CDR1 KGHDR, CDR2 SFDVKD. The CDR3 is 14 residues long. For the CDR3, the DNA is TGTGCCACCAGTGATCGACAATATCCCTACGAGCAGTACTTC. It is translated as CATSDRQYPYEQYF.

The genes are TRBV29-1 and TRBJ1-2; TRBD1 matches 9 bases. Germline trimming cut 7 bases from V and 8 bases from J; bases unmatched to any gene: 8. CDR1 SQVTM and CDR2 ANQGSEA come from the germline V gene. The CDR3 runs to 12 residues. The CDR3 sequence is CSEKGQGIGYTF. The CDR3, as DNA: TGCAGCGAGAAGGGACAGGGCATCGGCTACACCTTC.

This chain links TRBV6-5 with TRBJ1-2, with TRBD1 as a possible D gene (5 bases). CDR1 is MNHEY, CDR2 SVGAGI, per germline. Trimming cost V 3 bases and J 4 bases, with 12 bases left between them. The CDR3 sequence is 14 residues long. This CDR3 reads CASSYTGRSYGYTF. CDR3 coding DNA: TGTGCCAGCAGTTATACAGGACGTAGCTATGGCTACACCTTC.

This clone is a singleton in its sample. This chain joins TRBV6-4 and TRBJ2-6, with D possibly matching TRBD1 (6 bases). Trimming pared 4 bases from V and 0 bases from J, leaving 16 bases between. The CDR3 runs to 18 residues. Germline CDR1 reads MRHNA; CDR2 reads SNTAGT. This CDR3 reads CASSARQGSYSGANVLTF. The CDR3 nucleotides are TGTGCCAGCAGTGCCCGCCAGGGGTCATACTCTGGGGCCAACGTCCTGACTTTC.

Written as DNA, the CDR3 is TGCGCCAGCAGCGGGCAGGGAGGGGCCTATGGCTACACCTTC. Protein sequence: CASSGQGGAYGYTF. The chain recombines TRBV5-1 with TRBJ1-2, with D possibly being TRBD1 (5 bases). Germline V gene lookup returns CDR1 SGHRS and CDR2 YFSETQ. Trimming removed 4 bases at V and 4 bases at J, with 14 bases between. This CDR3 contains 14 residues.

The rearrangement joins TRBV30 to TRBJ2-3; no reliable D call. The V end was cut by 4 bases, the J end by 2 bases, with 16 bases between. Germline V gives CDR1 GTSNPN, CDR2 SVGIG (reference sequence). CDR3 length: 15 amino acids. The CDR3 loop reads CAWTNSEAPTDTQYF. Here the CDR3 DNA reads TGTGCCTGGACGAATTCAGAAGCGCCCACAGATACGCAGTATTTT. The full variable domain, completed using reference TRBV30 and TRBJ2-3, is SQTIHQWPATLVQPVGSPLSLECTVEGTSNPNLYWYRQAAGRGLQLLFYSVGIGQISSEVPQNLSASRPQDRQFILSSKKLLLSDSGFYLCAWTNSEAPTDTQYFGPGTRLTVL.

The CDR3 here is CASSYGQGGYDEQFF. CDR3 coding DNA: TGTGCCAGCAGTTACGGACAGGGAGGGTACGATGAGCAGTTCTTC. The rearrangement uses TRBV6-6 and TRBJ2-1; D may be TRBD1 (8 bases). Trimming removed 2 bases from V and 8 bases from J, with 16 bases in between. CDR3 size: 15 residues. The germline V gene has CDR1 MNHNY and CDR2 SVGAGI (reference sequence).

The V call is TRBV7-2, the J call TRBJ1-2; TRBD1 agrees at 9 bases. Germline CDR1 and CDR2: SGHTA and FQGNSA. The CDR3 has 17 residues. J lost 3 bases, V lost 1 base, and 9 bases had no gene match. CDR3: CASSLVRGQGSHYGYTF. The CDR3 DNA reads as TGTGCCAGCAGCTTAGTACGGGGACAGGGCTCACACTATGGCTACACCTTC.

The CDR3 loop reads CASSLKGGPNTEAFF. The CDR3 DNA is TGTGCCAGCTCACTCAAGGGCGGGCCGAACACTGAAGCTTTCTTT. J is TRBJ1-1 and V is TRBV18, with unresolved D. The V end was cut by 4 bases, the J end by 1 base, with 13 bases between. The CDR3 is 15 residues long. Per germline, CDR1 KGHSH and CDR2 LQKENI.

CDR3 sequence reads: CASRRDGMNTEAFF. The CDR3 nucleotides are TGTGCCAGTAGGCGGGACGGTATGAACACTGAAGCTTTCTTT. This chain uses TRBV19 with TRBJ1-1; a weak D match, TRBD1 (5 bases). The germline V gene has CDR1 LNHDA and CDR2 SQIVND (reference sequence). Trimming removed 6 bases at V and 0 bases at J, with 11 bases between. CDR3 length: 14 residues.

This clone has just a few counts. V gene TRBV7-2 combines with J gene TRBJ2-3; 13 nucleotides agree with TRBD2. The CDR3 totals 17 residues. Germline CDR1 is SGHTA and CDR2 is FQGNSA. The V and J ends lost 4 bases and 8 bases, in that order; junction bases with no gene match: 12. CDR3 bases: TGTGCCAGCAGCTACCCTTCAGGACTAGCGGGGGATGGTACGCAGTATTTT. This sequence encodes CASSYPSGLAGDGTQYF.

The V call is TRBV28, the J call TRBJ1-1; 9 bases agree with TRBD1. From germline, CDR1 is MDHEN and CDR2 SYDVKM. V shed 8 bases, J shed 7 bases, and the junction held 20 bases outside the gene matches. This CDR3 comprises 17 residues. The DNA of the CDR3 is TGTGCCAGCCAGACCGAAGAGCTGAATAGGGGACAGGGTGAAGCTTTCTTT. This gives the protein CASQTEELNRGQGEAFF.

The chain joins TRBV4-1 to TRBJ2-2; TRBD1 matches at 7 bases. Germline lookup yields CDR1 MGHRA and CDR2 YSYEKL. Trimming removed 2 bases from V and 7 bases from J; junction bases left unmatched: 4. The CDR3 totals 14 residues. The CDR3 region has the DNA TGCGCCAGCAGCCAACCCGGACAGGTCGGGGAGCTGTTTTTT. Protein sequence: CASSQPGQVGELFF.

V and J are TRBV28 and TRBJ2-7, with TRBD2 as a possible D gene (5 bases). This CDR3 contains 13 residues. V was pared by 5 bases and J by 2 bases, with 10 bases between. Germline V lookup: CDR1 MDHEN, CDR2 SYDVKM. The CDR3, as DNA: TGTGCCAGCAGTCCCAGCGGTACCTACGAGCAGTACTTC. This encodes CASSPSGTYEQYF. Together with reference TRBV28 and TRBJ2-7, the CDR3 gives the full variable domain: DVKVTQSSRYLVKRTGEKVFLECVQDMDHENMFWYRQDPGLGLRLIYFSYDVKMKEKGDIPEGYSVSREKKERFSLILESASTNQTSMYLCASSPSGTYEQYFGPGTRLTVT.

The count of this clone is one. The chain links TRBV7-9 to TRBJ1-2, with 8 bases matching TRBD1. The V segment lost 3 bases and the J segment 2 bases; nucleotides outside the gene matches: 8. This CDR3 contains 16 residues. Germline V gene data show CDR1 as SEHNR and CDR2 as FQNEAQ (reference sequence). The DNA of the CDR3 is TGTGCCAGCAGCTTGGTTACTTCAGGGGGCAACTATGGCTACACCTTC. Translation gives CASSLVTSGGNYGYTF.

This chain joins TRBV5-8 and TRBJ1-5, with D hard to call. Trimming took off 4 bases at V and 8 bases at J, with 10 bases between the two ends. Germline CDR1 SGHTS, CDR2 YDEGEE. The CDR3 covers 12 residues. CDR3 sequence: CASSPWSKPQHF. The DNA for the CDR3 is TGTGCCAGCAGCCCCTGGAGTAAGCCCCAGCATTTT.

The CDR3 sequence: CASSLTSGSTQPQHF. CDR3 DNA sequence: TGTGCCAGCAGCCTTACATCAGGGTCGACTCAGCCCCAGCATTTT. The genes are TRBV9 and TRBJ1-5; D may be TRBD1 (5 bases). V lost 4 bases, J lost 6 bases, and 17 bases lay in between. Germline V lookup: CDR1 SGDLS, CDR2 YYNGEE. This CDR3 spans 15 amino acids.

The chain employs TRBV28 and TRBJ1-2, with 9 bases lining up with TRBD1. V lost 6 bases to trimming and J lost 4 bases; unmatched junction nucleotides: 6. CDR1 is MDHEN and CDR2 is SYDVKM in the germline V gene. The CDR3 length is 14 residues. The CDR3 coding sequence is TGTGCCAGCAGCTCTGACAGGGGGGGCTATGGCTACACCTTC. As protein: CASSSDRGGYGYTF.

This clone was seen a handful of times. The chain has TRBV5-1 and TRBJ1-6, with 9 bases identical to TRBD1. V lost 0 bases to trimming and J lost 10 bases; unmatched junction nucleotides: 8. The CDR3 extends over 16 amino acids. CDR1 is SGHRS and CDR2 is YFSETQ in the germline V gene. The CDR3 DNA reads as TGCGCCAGCAGCTTGGAGGGACAGGGAGTGGACTCACCCCTCCACTTT. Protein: CASSLEGQGVDSPLHF.

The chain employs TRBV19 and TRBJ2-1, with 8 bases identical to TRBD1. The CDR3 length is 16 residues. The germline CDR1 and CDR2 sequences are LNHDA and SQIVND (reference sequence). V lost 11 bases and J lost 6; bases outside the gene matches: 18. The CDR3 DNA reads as TGTGCCGGACCATCTTTCCGGGACAGGACGATCAATGAGCAGTTCTTC. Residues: CAGPSFRDRTINEQFF.

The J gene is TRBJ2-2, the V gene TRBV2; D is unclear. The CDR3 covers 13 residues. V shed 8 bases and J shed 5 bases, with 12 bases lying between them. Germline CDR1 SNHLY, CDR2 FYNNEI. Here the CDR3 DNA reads TGTGCCAGCCTCCGCGACGGGACCGGGGAGCTGTTTTTT. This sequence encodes CASLRDGTGELFF.

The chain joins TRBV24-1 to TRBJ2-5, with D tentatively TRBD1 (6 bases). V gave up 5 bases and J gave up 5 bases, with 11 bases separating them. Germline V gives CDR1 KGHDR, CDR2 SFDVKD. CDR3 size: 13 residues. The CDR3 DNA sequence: TGTGCCACCAGTGGGCAGGGGTGGGAGACCCAGTACTTC. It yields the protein CATSGQGWETQYF.

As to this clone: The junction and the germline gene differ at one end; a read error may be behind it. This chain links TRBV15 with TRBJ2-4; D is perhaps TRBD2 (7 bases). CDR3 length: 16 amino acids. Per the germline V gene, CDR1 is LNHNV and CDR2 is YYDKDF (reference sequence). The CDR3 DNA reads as TGCGCCACCAGCAGAGGGGGGGGAGATGCCAAAAACATTCAGTACTTC. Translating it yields CATSRGGGDAKNIQYF.